This T cell receptor (beta chain) originates from a study of OX40 agonist ivuxolimab in advanced cancers. In the study overall: It was permissible to have had prior anti-PD-1, anti-PD-L1 or anti-CTLA-4 therapy, and about 40% had some. Study-level results: Averaging showed that CD8+ T cells had more expanded clones than CD4+ did. Some patients without response likewise showed low normalized clonal expansion. At doses 0.1 to 3.0 mg/kg, CD4+ and CD8+ clones expanded.

With respect to this clone: Its antigen is undetermined.

The CDR3 spans 14 residues. Trimming took 4 bases from V and 5 from J, leaving 12 bases between them. Germline values: CDR1 MDHEN, CDR2 SYDVKM. Repertoires were generated with immunoSEQ multiplex PCR, while TCRdb's copy carries only in-frame clones and drops some. The repertoire holds just over 40,000 clones, more than 75% seen once, with roughly 3.4% in the top ten. This sequence originates from an adult with an advanced solid tumor such as melanoma, head and neck, liver or kidney cancer. The genes are TRBV28 and TRBJ2-1, with no clear D. The input for sequencing was CD4+ or CD8+ T cells sorted from blood, taken in a trial of the OX40 agonist ivuxolimab. CDR3 in amino acids: CASSSAYRDNEQFF. The CDR3 nucleotides are TGTGCCAGCAGTTCCGCTTACCGGGACAATGAGCAGTTCTTC.